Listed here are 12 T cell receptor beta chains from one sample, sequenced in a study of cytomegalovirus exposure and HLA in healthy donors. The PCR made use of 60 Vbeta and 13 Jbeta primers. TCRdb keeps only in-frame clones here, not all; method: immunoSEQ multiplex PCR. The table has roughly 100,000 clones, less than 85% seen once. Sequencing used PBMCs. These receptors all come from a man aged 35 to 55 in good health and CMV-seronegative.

CDR3 in amino acids: CASSPHGVRDEQFF. In DNA, the CDR3 is TGTGCCAGCAGCCCCCACGGGGTGCGAGATGAGCAGTTCTTC. The chain has TRBV9 and TRBJ2-1, with a possible D match to TRBD2 (5 bases). CDR1 and CDR2 from the germline V gene are SGDLS and YYNGEE. CDR3 length: 14 amino acids. V lost 4 bases and J lost 8, with 16 bases in between.

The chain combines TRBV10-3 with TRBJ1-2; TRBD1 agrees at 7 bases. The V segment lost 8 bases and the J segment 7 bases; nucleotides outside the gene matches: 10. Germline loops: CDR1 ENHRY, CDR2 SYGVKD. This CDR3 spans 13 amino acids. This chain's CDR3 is CAIREPGGSGYTF. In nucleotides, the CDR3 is TGTGCCATCCGGGAGCCAGGGGGAAGTGGCTACACCTTC.

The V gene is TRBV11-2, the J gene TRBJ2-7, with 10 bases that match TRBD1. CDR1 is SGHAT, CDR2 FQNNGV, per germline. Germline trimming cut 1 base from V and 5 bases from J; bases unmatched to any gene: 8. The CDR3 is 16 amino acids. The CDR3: CASSLVGGTGAHEQYF. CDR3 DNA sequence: TGTGCCAGCAGCTTAGTGGGGGGGACAGGGGCCCACGAGCAGTACTTC.

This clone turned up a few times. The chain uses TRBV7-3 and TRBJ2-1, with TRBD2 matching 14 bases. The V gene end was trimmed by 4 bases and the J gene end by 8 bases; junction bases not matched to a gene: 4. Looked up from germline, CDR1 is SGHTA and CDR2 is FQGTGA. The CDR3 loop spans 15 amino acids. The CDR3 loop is CASSSRLAGGDEQFF. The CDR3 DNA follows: TGTGCCAGCAGCTCTAGACTAGCGGGGGGGGATGAGCAGTTCTTC.

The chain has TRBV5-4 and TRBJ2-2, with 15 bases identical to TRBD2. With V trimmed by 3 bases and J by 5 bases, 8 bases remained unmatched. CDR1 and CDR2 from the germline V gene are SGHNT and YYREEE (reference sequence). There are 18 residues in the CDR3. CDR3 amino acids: CASSSPGLAGGETGELFF. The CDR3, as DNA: TGTGCCAGCAGCTCGCCGGGACTAGCGGGGGGAGAGACCGGGGAGCTGTTTTTT.

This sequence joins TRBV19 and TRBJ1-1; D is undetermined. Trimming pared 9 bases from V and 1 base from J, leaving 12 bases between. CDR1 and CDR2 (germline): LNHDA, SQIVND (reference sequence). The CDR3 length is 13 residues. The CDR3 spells CASAVQTNTEAFF. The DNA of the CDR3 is TGTGCCAGCGCGGTACAAACGAACACTGAAGCTTTCTTT.

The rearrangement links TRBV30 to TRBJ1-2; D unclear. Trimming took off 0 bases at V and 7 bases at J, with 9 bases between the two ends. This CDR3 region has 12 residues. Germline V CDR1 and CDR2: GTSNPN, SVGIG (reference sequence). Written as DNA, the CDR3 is TGTGCCTGGAGTGTTCGATCGGGTGGCTACACCTTC. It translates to CAWSVRSGGYTF. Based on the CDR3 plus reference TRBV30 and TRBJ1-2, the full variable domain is SQTIHQWPATLVQPVGSPLSLECTVEGTSNPNLYWYRQAAGRGLQLLFYSVGIGQISSEVPQNLSASRPQDRQFILSSKKLLLSDSGFYLCAWSVRSGGYTFGSGTRLTVV.

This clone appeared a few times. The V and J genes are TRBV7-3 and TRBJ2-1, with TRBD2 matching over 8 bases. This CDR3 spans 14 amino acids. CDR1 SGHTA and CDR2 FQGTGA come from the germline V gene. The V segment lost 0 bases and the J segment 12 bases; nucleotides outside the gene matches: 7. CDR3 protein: CASSLTAGGDGQFF. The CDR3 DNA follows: TGTGCCAGCAGCTTAACAGCCGGGGGGGATGGGCAGTTCTTC. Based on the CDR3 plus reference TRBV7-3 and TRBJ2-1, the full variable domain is GAGVSQTPSNKVTEKGKYVELRCDPISGHTALYWYRQSLGQGPEFLIYFQGTGAADDSGLPNDRFFAVRPEGSVSTLKIQRTERGDSAVYLCASSLTAGGDGQFFGPGTRLTVL.

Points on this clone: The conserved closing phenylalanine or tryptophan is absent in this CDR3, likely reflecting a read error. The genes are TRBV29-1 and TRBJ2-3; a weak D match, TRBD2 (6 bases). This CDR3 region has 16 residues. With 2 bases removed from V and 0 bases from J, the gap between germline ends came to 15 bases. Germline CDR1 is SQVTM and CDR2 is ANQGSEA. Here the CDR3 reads CSVEREAGTSTDTQYL. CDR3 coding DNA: TGCAGCGTTGAAAGGGAGGCAGGTACTAGCACAGATACGCAGTATCTT.

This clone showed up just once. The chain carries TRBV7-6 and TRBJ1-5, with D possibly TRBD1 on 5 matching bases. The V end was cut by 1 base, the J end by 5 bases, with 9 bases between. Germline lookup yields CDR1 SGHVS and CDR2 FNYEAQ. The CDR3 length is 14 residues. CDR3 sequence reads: CASSLGLGDQPQHF. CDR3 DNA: TGTGCCAGCAGCTTAGGACTAGGGGATCAGCCCCAGCATTTT.

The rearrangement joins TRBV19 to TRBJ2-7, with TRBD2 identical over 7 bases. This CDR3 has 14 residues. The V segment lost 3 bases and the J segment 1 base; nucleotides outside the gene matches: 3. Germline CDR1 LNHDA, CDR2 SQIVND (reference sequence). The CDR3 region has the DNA TGTGCCAGTAGTATCGTACTAGCGTCCTACGAGCAGTACTTC. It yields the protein CASSIVLASYEQYF.

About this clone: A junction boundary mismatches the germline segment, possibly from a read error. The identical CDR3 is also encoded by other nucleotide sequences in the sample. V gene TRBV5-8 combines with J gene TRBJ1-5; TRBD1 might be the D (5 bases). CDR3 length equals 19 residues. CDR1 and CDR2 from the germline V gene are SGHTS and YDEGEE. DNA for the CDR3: TGTGCCAGCAGCTTGGAAACCCGGGGGGTTCTAAAAGGCAATCAGCCTCAGCATTTT. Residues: CASSLETRGVLKGNQPQHF.